The sequence of this T cell receptor (beta chain) was determined in a study of CD8 T cells in ankylosing spondylitis. Points from the study as a whole: The study looked at matched synovial fluid samples from ankylosing spondylitis patients. Disease-linked clones were reported to be significantly enriched there. Among TCR beta sequences, a motif of several highly homologous variants appeared characteristic of ankylosing spondylitis blood.

A remark on this clonotype: Its antigen is not known.

In making TCR beta libraries, quantitative 5'-RACE with molecular barcodes was used. TCRdb processed the 5' RACE reads anew with MiXCR; each CDR3 protein has one entry. The repertoire includes a few hundred thousand distinct CDR3 sequences, around 10% of them detected once, and about 6.8% sits in the top ten. There are 15 residues in the CDR3. CDR1 is SGHRS and CDR2 is YFSETQ in the germline V gene. With 0 bases removed from V and 6 bases from J, the gap between germline ends came to 15 bases. Sequencing used blood, either unsorted or a sorted T cell fraction (not recorded which). The clonotype originates from a male donor with ankylosing spondylitis or in good health (not recorded which). V usage is TRBV5-1 and J usage is TRBJ2-5, with D perhaps given as TRBD1 or TRBD2 (6 bases each). The CDR3 coding sequence is TGCGCCAGCAGCTTGGAGGGGGGCGCCCTGAAGACCCAGTACTTC. Its translation is CASSLEGGALKTQYF.